A selection of T cell receptor beta chains follows, all from one sample in a study of T cell responses to AZD1222 COVID-19 vaccine. TCRdb's table, derived via immunoSEQ multiplex PCR, lists solely in-frame clones and lacks some. The sample consists of fewer than 120,000 clones, about four fifths of them appearing once. The specimen comprised peripheral blood, sampled on day 0 of AZD1222 vaccination. These receptors were taken from an adult in good health. The CDR3 runs from the conserved cysteine through the conserved F or W. A D gene is named only where the DNA matches it firmly. Size values are once, few and many counts, or a class for expanded clones, and some rows have none.

d_call: TRBD1
j_call: TRBJ2-2
cdr3_length: 14
clone_size: .
v_call: TRBV7-9
cdr3_nt: TGTGCCGGGGGGCAGGGGGCGACCACCGGGGAGCTGTTTTTT
cdr3_aa: CAGGQGATTGELFF

d_call: .
j_call: TRBJ2-1
cdr3_length: 15
clone_size: .
v_call: TRBV28
cdr3_nt: TGTGCCAGCAGGCTGGCGGAACAGGACTACAATGAGCAGTTCTTC
cdr3_aa: CASRLAEQDYNEQFF

d_call: TRBD2
j_call: TRBJ2-3
cdr3_length: 13
clone_size: .
v_call: TRBV5-1
cdr3_nt: TGCGCCAGCAGCTCGGACGGGACTAGCACGCAGTATTTT
cdr3_aa: CASSSDGTSTQYF

d_call: .
j_call: TRBJ1-1
cdr3_length: 13
clone_size: few
v_call: TRBV14
cdr3_nt: TGTGCCAGCAGCATTGGCGGAAACACTGAAGCTTTCTTT
cdr3_aa: CASSIGGNTEAFF

d_call: .
j_call: TRBJ1-1
cdr3_length: 12
clone_size: .
v_call: TRBV7-2
cdr3_nt: TGTGCCAGCAGCCCATGGGGGACTGAAGCTTTCTTT
cdr3_aa: CASSPWGTEAFF

d_call: .
j_call: TRBJ2-1
cdr3_length: 14
clone_size: .
v_call: TRBV13
cdr3_nt: TGTGCCAGCACCGGGGGAAAGGGGTACAATGAGCAGTTCTTC
cdr3_aa: CASTGGKGYNEQFF

d_call: .
j_call: TRBJ1-3
cdr3_length: 14
clone_size: .
v_call: TRBV7-2
cdr3_nt: TGTGCCAGCAGCTTAGATGCAGTTGGAAACACCATATATTTT
cdr3_aa: CASSLDAVGNTIYF

d_call: .
j_call: TRBJ1-1
cdr3_length: 14
clone_size: .
v_call: TRBV30
cdr3_nt: TGTGCCTGGAGCTTACTCGAGGGGCTGACTGAAGCTTTCTTT
cdr3_aa: CAWSLLEGLTEAFF

d_call: TRBD2
j_call: TRBJ2-1
cdr3_length: 16
clone_size: .
v_call: TRBV5-1
cdr3_nt: TGCGCCAGCAGCCCAGATACTAGCGGGAGGTACAATGAGCAGTTCTTC
cdr3_aa: CASSPDTSGRYNEQFF

d_call: .
j_call: TRBJ2-3
cdr3_length: 15
clone_size: .
v_call: TRBV5-1
cdr3_nt: TGCGCCAGCAGCTTGGACGGGGTCTGGGGGAATACGCAGTATTTT
cdr3_aa: CASSLDGVWGNTQYF

d_call: .
j_call: TRBJ1-5
cdr3_length: 15
clone_size: .
v_call: TRBV2
cdr3_nt: TGTGCCAGCGTCGGGCGGACGGGGAGCAATCAGCCCCAGCATTTT
cdr3_aa: CASVGRTGSNQPQHF